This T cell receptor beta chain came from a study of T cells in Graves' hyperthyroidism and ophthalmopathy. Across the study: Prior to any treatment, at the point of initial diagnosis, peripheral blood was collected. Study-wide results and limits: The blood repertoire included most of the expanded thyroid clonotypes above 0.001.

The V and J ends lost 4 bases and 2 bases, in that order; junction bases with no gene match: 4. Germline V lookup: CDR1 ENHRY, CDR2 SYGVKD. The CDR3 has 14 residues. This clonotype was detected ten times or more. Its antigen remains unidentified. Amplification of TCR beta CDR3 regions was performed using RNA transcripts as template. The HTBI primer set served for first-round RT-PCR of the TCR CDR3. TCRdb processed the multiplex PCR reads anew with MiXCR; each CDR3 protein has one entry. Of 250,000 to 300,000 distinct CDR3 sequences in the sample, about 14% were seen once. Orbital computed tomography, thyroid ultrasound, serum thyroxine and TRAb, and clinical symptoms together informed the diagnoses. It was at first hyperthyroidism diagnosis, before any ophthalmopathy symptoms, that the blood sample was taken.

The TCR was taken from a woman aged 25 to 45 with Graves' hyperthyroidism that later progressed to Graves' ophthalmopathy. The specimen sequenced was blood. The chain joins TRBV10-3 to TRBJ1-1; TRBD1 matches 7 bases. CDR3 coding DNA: TGTGCCATCAGTGTAGGGGGCGCTAACACTGAAGCTTTCTTT. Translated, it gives CAISVGGANTEAFF.